The entry that follows covers one TCR beta chain sequence. This entry comes from a study of blood T cell repertoires in COVID-19. This CDR3 has 17 amino acids. Germline V gene data show CDR1 as SGDLS and CDR2 as YYNGEE. V lost 0 bases and J lost 3, with 16 bases in between. Libraries were prepared by immunoSEQ multiplex PCR; TCRdb keeps only in-frame clonotypes and omits some of them. Of 200,000 to 300,000 clones detected, roughly 88% appear once; the ten largest clones hold over 0.55%. The material sequenced was peripheral blood. The receptor was derived from a human donor in a cohort sampled during active COVID-19. The rearrangement links TRBV9 to TRBJ1-5; D ambiguous. CDR3 sequence reads: CASSVVDIYTLNQPQHF. Here the CDR3 DNA reads TGTGCCAGCAGCGTAGTCGACATTTATACCCTCAATCAGCCCCAGCATTTT.